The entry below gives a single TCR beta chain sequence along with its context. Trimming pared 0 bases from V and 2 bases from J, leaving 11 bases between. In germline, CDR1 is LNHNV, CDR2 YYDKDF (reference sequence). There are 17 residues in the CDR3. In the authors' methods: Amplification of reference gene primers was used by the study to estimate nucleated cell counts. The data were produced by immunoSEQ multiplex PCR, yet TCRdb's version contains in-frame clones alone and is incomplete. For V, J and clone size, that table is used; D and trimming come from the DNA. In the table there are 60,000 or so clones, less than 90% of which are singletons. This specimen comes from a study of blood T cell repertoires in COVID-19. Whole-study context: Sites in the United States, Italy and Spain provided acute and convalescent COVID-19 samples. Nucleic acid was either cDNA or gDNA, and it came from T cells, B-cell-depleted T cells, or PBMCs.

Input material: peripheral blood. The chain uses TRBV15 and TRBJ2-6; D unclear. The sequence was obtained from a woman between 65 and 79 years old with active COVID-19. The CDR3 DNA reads TGTGCCACCAGCAGAGATTTGGCCCGGGCTGGGGCCAACGTCCTGACTTTC. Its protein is CATSRDLARAGANVLTF.